These T cell receptor beta chains were read from a single sample in a study of early T cells in non-severe SARS-CoV-2 infection. TCRdb re-analysed the 5' RACE reads in MiXCR, keeping a single row per CDR3 protein. The sample includes some 91,000 distinct CDR3 sequences, roughly 11% seen only once; the top ten take roughly 4.5%. The sample was whole blood, taken at baseline. Source of these receptors: an adult who was a healthcare worker with PCR-confirmed SARS-CoV-2 infection or an uninfected control (not recorded which). Each CDR3 is given with its conserved first and last residue. A D gene is named only where the DNA matches it firmly. For some rows the clone size is stated as once, few or many, or as a class when expanded; others skip it.

v_call: TRBV20-1; d_call: TRBD1; clone_size: many; j_call: TRBJ2-4; cdr3_length: 20; cdr3_aa: CSARDETRDRGNYFKNIQYF; cdr3_nt: TGCAGTGCTAGAGATGAAACCCGGGACAGGGGGAACTATTTCAAAAACATTCAGTACTTC
v_call: TRBV20-1; d_call: -; clone_size: few; j_call: TRBJ2-3; cdr3_length: 15; cdr3_aa: CSARDLRAGRATQYF; cdr3_nt: TGCAGTGCTAGAGATCTACGGGCGGGAAGGGCAACGCAGTATTTT
v_call: TRBV18; d_call: TRBD1; clone_size: few; j_call: TRBJ1-5; cdr3_length: 15; cdr3_aa: CASSRGQNSNQPQHF; cdr3_nt: TGTGCCAGCTCAAGGGGACAGAATAGCAATCAGCCCCAGCATTTT
v_call: TRBV14; d_call: TRBD1; clone_size: many; j_call: TRBJ2-4; cdr3_length: 15; cdr3_aa: CASSRPGGLLDIQYF; cdr3_nt: TGTGCCAGCAGCCGGCCAGGGGGTTTATTGGACATTCAGTACTTC
v_call: TRBV6-2/TRBV6-3; d_call: -; clone_size: few; j_call: TRBJ2-4; cdr3_length: 16; cdr3_aa: CASKPGDFLAKNIQYF; cdr3_nt: TGTGCCAGCAAACCGGGGGACTTTCTAGCCAAAAACATTCAGTACTTC
v_call: TRBV7-2; d_call: -; clone_size: -; j_call: TRBJ2-3; cdr3_length: 14; cdr3_aa: CASSSGAGTDTQYF; cdr3_nt: TGTGCCAGCAGCTCGGGGGCAGGCACAGATACGCAGTATTTT
v_call: TRBV11-2; d_call: -; clone_size: -; j_call: TRBJ1-1; cdr3_length: 13; cdr3_aa: CASSTQVNTEAFF; cdr3_nt: TGCGCCAGCAGCACTCAGGTGAACACTGAAGCTTTCTTT
v_call: TRBV12-3/TRBV12-4; d_call: -; clone_size: many; j_call: TRBJ2-3; cdr3_length: 15; cdr3_aa: CASSAGAPSTDTQYF; cdr3_nt: TGTGCCAGCAGTGCGGGGGCCCCTAGCACAGATACGCAGTATTTT
v_call: TRBV20-1; d_call: -; clone_size: few; j_call: TRBJ1-3; cdr3_length: 14; cdr3_aa: CSARDAAGMNTIYF; cdr3_nt: TGCAGTGCTAGAGATGCAGCAGGCATGAACACCATATATTTT
v_call: TRBV12-3/TRBV12-4; d_call: -; clone_size: -; j_call: TRBJ1-2; cdr3_length: 14; cdr3_aa: CASSFAGDNYGYTF; cdr3_nt: TGTGCCAGCAGTTTTGCGGGGGATAACTATGGCTACACCTTC
v_call: TRBV10-3; d_call: -; clone_size: -; j_call: TRBJ1-1; cdr3_length: 13; cdr3_aa: CAGGGGVDTEAFF; cdr3_nt: TGTGCCGGCGGCGGGGGGGTGGACACTGAAGCTTTCTTT
v_call: TRBV7-9; d_call: TRBD2; clone_size: many; j_call: TRBJ2-7; cdr3_length: 15; cdr3_aa: CASSLGSGDTYEQYF; cdr3_nt: TGTGCCAGCAGCTTAGGTAGCGGGGACACCTACGAGCAGTACTTC
v_call: TRBV24-1; d_call: TRBD1; clone_size: many; j_call: TRBJ2-1; cdr3_length: 14; cdr3_aa: CATSGGQGYNEQFF; cdr3_nt: TGTGCCACCAGTGGTGGACAGGGCTACAATGAGCAGTTCTTC
v_call: TRBV28; d_call: -; clone_size: -; j_call: TRBJ2-3; cdr3_length: 15; cdr3_aa: CASSTPRPLTDTQYF; cdr3_nt: TGTGCCAGCAGTACTCCCCGGCCCCTCACAGATACGCAGTATTTT
v_call: TRBV7-9; d_call: -; clone_size: many; j_call: TRBJ2-7; cdr3_length: 14; cdr3_aa: CASTTEHQPLEQYF; cdr3_nt: TGTGCCAGCACAACAGAGCACCAGCCACTCGAGCAGTACTTC
v_call: TRBV6-1; d_call: -; clone_size: few; j_call: TRBJ2-1; cdr3_length: 14; cdr3_aa: CASRRDGTYNEQFF; cdr3_nt: TGTGCCAGCAGGCGGGACGGAACCTACAATGAGCAGTTCTTC
v_call: TRBV7-6; d_call: -; clone_size: many; j_call: TRBJ2-7; cdr3_length: 15; cdr3_aa: CASSLGQGGMYEQYF; cdr3_nt: TGTGCCAGCAGCTTAGGACAGGGAGGAATGTACGAGCAGTACTTC
v_call: TRBV7-8; d_call: TRBD1; clone_size: many; j_call: TRBJ2-3; cdr3_length: 14; cdr3_aa: CASSQGQGEWTQYF; cdr3_nt: TGTGCCAGCAGCCAAGGACAGGGGGAATGGACGCAGTATTTT
v_call: TRBV18; d_call: -; clone_size: -; j_call: TRBJ1-1; cdr3_length: 18; cdr3_aa: CASSPVIGGTGVNTEAFF; cdr3_nt: TGTGCCAGCTCACCAGTCATTGGGGGGACCGGAGTAAACACTGAAGCTTTCTTT
v_call: TRBV6-1; d_call: -; clone_size: many; j_call: TRBJ2-7; cdr3_length: 11; cdr3_aa: CASSEMGEQYF; cdr3_nt: TGTGCCAGCAGTGAAATGGGCGAGCAGTACTTC
v_call: TRBV6-2/TRBV6-3; d_call: -; clone_size: few; j_call: TRBJ2-2; cdr3_length: 16; cdr3_aa: CASSRLGRDNTGELFF; cdr3_nt: TGTGCCAGCAGCCGATTGGGTCGGGACAACACCGGGGAGCTGTTTTTT
v_call: TRBV10-3; d_call: -; clone_size: many; j_call: TRBJ2-3; cdr3_length: 15; cdr3_aa: CAISERQGKGDTQYF; cdr3_nt: TGTGCCATCAGTGAGCGCCAGGGGAAAGGGGATACGCAGTATTTT
v_call: TRBV5-1; d_call: -; clone_size: many; j_call: TRBJ2-3; cdr3_length: 15; cdr3_aa: CASSSLGRSTDTQYF; cdr3_nt: TGCGCCAGCAGCTCCCTAGGTCGGAGCACAGATACGCAGTATTTT
v_call: TRBV5-4; d_call: TRBD1; clone_size: few; j_call: TRBJ1-6; cdr3_length: 14; cdr3_aa: CASSLDRGRSPLHF; cdr3_nt: TGTGCCAGCAGTTTAGACAGGGGAAGATCACCCCTCCACTTT
v_call: TRBV12-3/TRBV12-4; d_call: -; clone_size: few; j_call: TRBJ2-7; cdr3_length: 12; cdr3_aa: CASSVLVYEQYF; cdr3_nt: TGTGCCAGCAGTGTACTAGTTTACGAGCAGTACTTC
v_call: TRBV7-6; d_call: -; clone_size: -; j_call: TRBJ2-1; cdr3_length: 16; cdr3_aa: CASSLVWTNPHNEQFF; cdr3_nt: TGTGCCAGCAGCTTAGTTTGGACCAACCCACACAATGAGCAGTTCTTC
v_call: TRBV10-3; d_call: TRBD1; clone_size: few; j_call: TRBJ1-2; cdr3_length: 14; cdr3_aa: CATRPGTGSYGYTF; cdr3_nt: TGTGCCACCAGGCCCGGGACAGGCTCCTATGGCTACACCTTC
v_call: TRBV10-3; d_call: -; clone_size: many; j_call: TRBJ2-3; cdr3_length: 14; cdr3_aa: CATEPSEGTDTQYF; cdr3_nt: TGTGCCACGGAACCCTCGGAGGGCACAGATACGCAGTATTTT
v_call: TRBV9; d_call: -; clone_size: -; j_call: TRBJ2-3; cdr3_length: 12; cdr3_aa: CASSVATDTQYF; cdr3_nt: TGTGCCAGCAGCGTAGCGACAGATACGCAGTATTTT
v_call: TRBV10-2; d_call: -; clone_size: many; j_call: TRBJ2-5; cdr3_length: 13; cdr3_aa: CASSEPDRETQYF; cdr3_nt: TGCGCCAGCAGTGAGCCGGATAGAGAGACCCAGTACTTC
v_call: TRBV5-8; d_call: -; clone_size: once; j_call: TRBJ1-5; cdr3_length: 14; cdr3_aa: CASSANRDYQPQHF; cdr3_nt: TGTGCCAGCAGCGCAAACAGGGACTATCAGCCCCAGCATTTT
v_call: TRBV9; d_call: -; clone_size: many; j_call: TRBJ2-1; cdr3_length: 16; cdr3_aa: CASSVVGASAYNEQFF; cdr3_nt: TGTGCCAGCAGCGTAGTGGGGGCTAGCGCCTACAATGAGCAGTTCTTC
v_call: TRBV5-1; d_call: -; clone_size: many; j_call: TRBJ1-1; cdr3_length: 13; cdr3_aa: CASSPHGNTEAFF; cdr3_nt: TGCGCCAGCAGTCCACACGGGAACACTGAAGCTTTCTTT
v_call: TRBV20-1; d_call: -; clone_size: many; j_call: TRBJ1-3; cdr3_length: 14; cdr3_aa: CSARMRGSGNTIYF; cdr3_nt: TGCAGTGCTAGAATGAGAGGCTCTGGAAACACCATATATTTT
v_call: TRBV5-1; d_call: -; clone_size: many; j_call: TRBJ2-3; cdr3_length: 13; cdr3_aa: CASSSGSTDTQYF; cdr3_nt: TGCGCCAGCAGCTCGGGGTCCACAGATACGCAGTATTTT
v_call: TRBV12-3/TRBV12-4; d_call: -; clone_size: many; j_call: TRBJ1-2; cdr3_length: 15; cdr3_aa: CASGYTPGGGTGYTF; cdr3_nt: TGTGCCAGCGGTTATACGCCCGGGGGAGGGACTGGCTACACCTTC
v_call: TRBV6-1; d_call: -; clone_size: -; j_call: TRBJ1-4; cdr3_length: 11; cdr3_aa: CASSEWRGGYF; cdr3_nt: TGTGCCAGCAGTGAATGGAGGGGGGGTTATTTT
v_call: TRBV6-6; d_call: -; clone_size: many; j_call: TRBJ2-3; cdr3_length: 15; cdr3_aa: CASSYGSFGSDTQYF; cdr3_nt: TGTGCCAGCAGTTACGGTTCGTTTGGGTCAGATACGCAGTATTTT
v_call: TRBV2; d_call: -; clone_size: -; j_call: TRBJ2-6; cdr3_length: 12; cdr3_aa: CASNLGANVLTF; cdr3_nt: TGTGCCAGCAATCTGGGGGCCAACGTCCTGACTTTC
v_call: TRBV11-2; d_call: TRBD2; clone_size: few; j_call: TRBJ2-1; cdr3_length: 16; cdr3_aa: CASSRTPSGGMNEQFF; cdr3_nt: TGTGCCAGCAGCCGAACCCCTAGCGGGGGGATGAATGAGCAGTTCTTC
v_call: TRBV9; d_call: -; clone_size: -; j_call: TRBJ1-2; cdr3_length: 13; cdr3_aa: CASSVELGYGYTF; cdr3_nt: TGTGCCAGCAGCGTAGAGTTGGGGTATGGCTACACCTTC
v_call: TRBV7-2; d_call: TRBD2; clone_size: many; j_call: TRBJ2-2; cdr3_length: 15; cdr3_aa: CASSLGAGYTGELFF; cdr3_nt: TGTGCCAGCAGCTTAGGAGCGGGGTATACCGGGGAGCTGTTTTTT
v_call: TRBV24-1; d_call: -; clone_size: many; j_call: TRBJ2-2; cdr3_length: 16; cdr3_aa: CATSDFGRANTGELFF; cdr3_nt: TGTGCCACCAGTGATTTCGGCAGGGCGAACACCGGGGAGCTGTTTTTT